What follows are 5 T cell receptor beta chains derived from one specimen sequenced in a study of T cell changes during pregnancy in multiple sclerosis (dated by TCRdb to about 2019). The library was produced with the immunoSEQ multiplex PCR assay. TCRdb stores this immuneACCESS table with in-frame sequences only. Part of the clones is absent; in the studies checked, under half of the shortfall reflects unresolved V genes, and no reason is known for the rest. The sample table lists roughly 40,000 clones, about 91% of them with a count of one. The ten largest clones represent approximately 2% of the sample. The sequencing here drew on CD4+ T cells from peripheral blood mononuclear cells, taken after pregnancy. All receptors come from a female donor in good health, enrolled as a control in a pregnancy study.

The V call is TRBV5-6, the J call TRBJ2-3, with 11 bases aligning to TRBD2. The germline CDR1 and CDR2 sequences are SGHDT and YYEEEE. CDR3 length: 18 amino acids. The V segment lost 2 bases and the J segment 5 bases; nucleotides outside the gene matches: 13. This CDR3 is CASSLTLAGAGYLDTQYF. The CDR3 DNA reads TGTGCCAGCAGCTTAACACTAGCGGGAGCGGGGTACTTAGATACGCAGTATTTT.

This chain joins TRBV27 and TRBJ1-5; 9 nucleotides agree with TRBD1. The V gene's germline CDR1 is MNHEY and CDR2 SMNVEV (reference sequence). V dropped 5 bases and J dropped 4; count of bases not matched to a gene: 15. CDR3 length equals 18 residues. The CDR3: CASSPLPPDRGENQPQHF. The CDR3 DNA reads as TGTGCCAGCAGTCCACTACCTCCCGACAGGGGGGAAAATCAGCCCCAGCATTTT.

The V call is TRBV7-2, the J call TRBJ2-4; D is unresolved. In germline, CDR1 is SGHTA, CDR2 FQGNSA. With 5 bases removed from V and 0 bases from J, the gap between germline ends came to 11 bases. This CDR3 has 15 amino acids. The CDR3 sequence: CASSILKLAKNIQYF. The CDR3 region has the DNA TGTGCCAGCAGCATCTTAAAACTAGCCAAAAACATTCAGTACTTC.

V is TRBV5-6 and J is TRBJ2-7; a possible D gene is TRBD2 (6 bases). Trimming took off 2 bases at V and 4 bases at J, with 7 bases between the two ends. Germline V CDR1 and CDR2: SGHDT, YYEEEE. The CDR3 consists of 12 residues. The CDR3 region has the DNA TGTGCCAGCAGCTTACTAGCTTACGAGCAGTACTTC. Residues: CASSLLAYEQYF.

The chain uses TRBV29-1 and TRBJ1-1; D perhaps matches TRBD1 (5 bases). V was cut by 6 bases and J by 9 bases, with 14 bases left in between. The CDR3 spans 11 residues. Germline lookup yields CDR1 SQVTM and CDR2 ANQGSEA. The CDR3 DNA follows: TGCAGCGTGGGTGGGGCGCAGCAAGCTTTCTTT. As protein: CSVGGAQQAFF.